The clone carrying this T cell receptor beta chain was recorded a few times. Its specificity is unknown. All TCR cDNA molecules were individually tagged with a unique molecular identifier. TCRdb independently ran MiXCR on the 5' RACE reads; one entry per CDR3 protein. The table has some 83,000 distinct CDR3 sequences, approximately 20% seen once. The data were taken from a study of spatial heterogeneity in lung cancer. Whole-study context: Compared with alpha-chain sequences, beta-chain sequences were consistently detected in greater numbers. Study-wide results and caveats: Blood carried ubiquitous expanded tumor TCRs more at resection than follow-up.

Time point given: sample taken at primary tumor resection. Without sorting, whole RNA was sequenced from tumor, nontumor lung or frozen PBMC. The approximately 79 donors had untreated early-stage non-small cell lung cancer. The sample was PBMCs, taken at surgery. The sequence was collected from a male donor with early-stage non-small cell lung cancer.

Written as DNA, the CDR3 is TGCGCCAGCAGCTGGGGACAGGTTTCGCGGGAGCTGTTTTTT. Protein: CASSWGQVSRELFF. This chain links TRBV5-1 with TRBJ2-2, with TRBD1 matching 8 bases. CDR1 and CDR2 from the germline V gene are SGHRS and YFSETQ. The CDR3 covers 14 residues. V lost 3 bases, J lost 9 bases, and 7 bases stayed unmatched.